This T cell receptor (beta chain) emerged from a study of blood T cell repertoires in COVID-19. Study information: Samples came from the United States, Italy and Spain, spanning acute and convalescent COVID-19. Sources were T cells, B-cell-depleted T cells, or PBMCs; the material itself was cDNA or gDNA.

The CDR3 is 15 amino acids. Germline V gene data show CDR1 as SGDLS and CDR2 as YYNGEE. Trimming left V 1 base short and J 6 bases short, with 14 bases between. Original processing notes: Estimates of nucleated cell counts were drawn from the amplification of reference gene primers. Some clones are missing from TCRdb's copy, which holds only in-frame ones; the method was immunoSEQ multiplex PCR. The V and J calls and clone size are taken from that table; D and trimming were inferred from the DNA. The sample holds over 300,000 clones, about 89% seen once. The origin of this receptor is a man younger than 35 who had recovered from COVID-19. The J gene is TRBJ2-1, the V gene TRBV9; D might be TRBD1 (5 bases). Sequenced sample: peripheral blood. CDR3 in amino acids: CASSVQGTLGNEQFF. The CDR3 DNA reads TGTGCCAGCAGCGTACAGGGTACCTTAGGCAATGAGCAGTTCTTC.